This T cell receptor (beta chain) was sequenced for a study of blood T cell repertoires in COVID-19. Method: immunoSEQ multiplex PCR; TCRdb's copy keeps in-frame clones and lacks some. The repertoire has 150,000 to 200,000 clones, approximately 86% of them found once; the top ten carry less than 3%. This TCR was recovered from a man in his forties with active or convalescent COVID-19. The sequencing sample was made of peripheral blood.

This chain's CDR3 is CASSVQGVDGYTF. CDR3 coding DNA: TGTGCCAGCAGCGTACAGGGGGTCGATGGCTACACCTTC. The chain has TRBV28 and TRBJ1-2; 8 nucleotides align to TRBD1. J lost 6 bases, V lost 6 bases, and 6 bases had no gene match. This CDR3 is built from 13 residues. Germline V gene sequence: CDR1 MDHEN, CDR2 SYDVKM.